This T cell receptor beta chain came from a study of CD8+CD57+ T cells in acquired aplastic anemia. Study-level information: Each DNA sample taken from sorted CD4+ and CD8+ cells came to about 3.2 ug on average. Healthy donors averaged about 11 million reads for CD4+ cells.

This CDR3 has 14 amino acids. Trimming pared 5 bases from V and 0 bases from J, leaving 10 bases between. Germline V gives CDR1 LNHDA, CDR2 SQIVND (reference sequence). Profiling that covered TCR beta VDJ and CDR3 relied on genomic DNA as its template. One entry per CDR3 protein results from TCRdb running MiXCR on the reads. The sample includes 180,000 or so distinct CDR3 sequences, approximately 46% of them seen just once. Broader study findings: Controls and patients did not differ significantly in CD8+ Simpson's diversity. Patients had twenty-nine CD8+ CDR3 sequences in common with controls (the shared set).

This clonotype showed up many times. Its antigen is as yet unknown. The sequenced material came from sorted CD4+, CD8+, or CD8+CD57+ T cells (not recorded which) from PBMCs. The TCR was taken from a human donor in good health. V and J are TRBV19 and TRBJ1-2; perhaps TRBD1 as D (6 bases). CDR3 in amino acids: CASSFWTANYGYTF. DNA for the CDR3: TGTGCCAGTAGTTTCTGGACAGCTAACTATGGCTACACCTTC.